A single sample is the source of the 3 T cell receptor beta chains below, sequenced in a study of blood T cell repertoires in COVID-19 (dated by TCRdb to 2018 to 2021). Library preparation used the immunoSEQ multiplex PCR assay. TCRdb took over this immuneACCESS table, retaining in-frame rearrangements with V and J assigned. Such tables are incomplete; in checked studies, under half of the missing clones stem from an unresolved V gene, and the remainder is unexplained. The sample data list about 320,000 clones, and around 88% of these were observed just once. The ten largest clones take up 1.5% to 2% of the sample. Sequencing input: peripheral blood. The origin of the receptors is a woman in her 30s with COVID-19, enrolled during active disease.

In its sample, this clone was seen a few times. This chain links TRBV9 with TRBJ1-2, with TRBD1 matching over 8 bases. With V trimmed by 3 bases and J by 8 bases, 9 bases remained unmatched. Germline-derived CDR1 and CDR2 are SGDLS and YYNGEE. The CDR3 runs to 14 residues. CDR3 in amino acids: CASSARDRTGGYTF. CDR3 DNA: TGTGCCAGCAGCGCCAGGGACAGGACTGGGGGCTACACCTTC.

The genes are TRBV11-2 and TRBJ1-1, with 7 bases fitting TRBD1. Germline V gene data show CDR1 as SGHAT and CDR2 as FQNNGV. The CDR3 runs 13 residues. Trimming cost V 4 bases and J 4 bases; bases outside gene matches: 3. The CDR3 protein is CASSSTGSTEAFF. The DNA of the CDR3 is TGTGCCAGCAGCTCGACAGGGTCCACTGAAGCTTTCTTT.

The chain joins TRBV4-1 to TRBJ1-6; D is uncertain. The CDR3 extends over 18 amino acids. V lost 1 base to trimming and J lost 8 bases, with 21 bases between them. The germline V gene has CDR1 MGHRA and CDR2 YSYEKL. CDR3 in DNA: TGCGCCAGCAGCCAAGTCTCCGAGGAGGACTATAACGATTCACCCCTCCACTTT. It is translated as CASSQVSEEDYNDSPLHF.